The text below deals with one T cell receptor (beta chain). What it binds is not known. The data originate from a study of PD-1 blockade in classical Hodgkin lymphoma. At the level of the study: The study gave patients nivolumab 3 mg/kg intravenously every 2 weeks.

Repertoires were generated with immunoSEQ multiplex PCR, while TCRdb's copy carries only in-frame clones and drops some. The sample has 21,000 or so clones; around nine tenths are singletons. The time point denotes: cycle 4 day 1 (C4D1), after about 6 weeks of nivolumab. All trial patients relapsed after autologous stem cell transplantation. This CDR3 has 14 amino acids. Germline values: CDR1 SGHKS, CDR2 YYEKEE (reference sequence). Trimming removed 0 bases at V and 6 bases at J, with 10 bases between. Study findings and constraints: By C4D1 there was a significant rise in CD4+ TCR diversity but not in CD8+ TCR diversity. TCR diversity at baseline was reported to be reduced in newly diagnosed patients relative to healthy donors. Patients with an early start, nivolumab under 1 year after ASCT, were excluded.

The clonotype comes from a human donor with classical Hodgkin lymphoma. This chain links TRBV5-5 with TRBJ2-1, with D unresolved. This specimen was peripheral blood mononuclear cells (PBMCs), taken before the fourth cycle of nivolumab. The CDR3 loop is CASSLEGAANEQFF. As DNA, the CDR3 is TGTGCCAGCAGCTTGGAAGGCGCCGCCAATGAGCAGTTCTTC. The entire variable domain, with the rest obtained from reference TRBV5-5 and TRBJ2-1, is as follows: DAGVTQSPTHLIKTRGQQVTLRCSPISGHKSVSWYQQVLGQGPQFIFQYYEKEERGRGNFPDRFSARQFPNYSSELNVNALLLGDSALYLCASSLEGAANEQFFGPGTRLTVL.